This TCR beta chain was obtained from a study of regulatory T cells in long-lasting Graves disease. Trimming stripped 6 bases from V and 3 bases from J, with 10 bases between. Germline CDR1 and CDR2: MNHEY and SVGEGT. This CDR3 comprises 13 residues. Study-wide points: TRBV28 was favored in persistent disease, as were TRBJ1-2 and TRBJ2-5.

Investigators prepared the TCR beta libraries by applying iRepertoire HTBI primers and Arm-PCR of CDR3 regions. TCRdb re-analysed the multiplex PCR reads in MiXCR, keeping a single row per CDR3 protein. The repertoire holds about 470,000 distinct CDR3 sequences, with roughly 17% as singletons. Time point: newly diagnosed GD, antithyroid drugs for less than 3 months. PBMC RNA was the source of the TCR library. An endocrinology department in Xi'an, China, recruited the patients. This clonotype was counted many times. What it binds is not known. The sample also formed part of further work on T cells in Graves' hyperthyroidism and ophthalmopathy. As reported in that work: Diagnoses were established using clinical symptoms, serum thyroxine and TRAb, thyroid ultrasound and orbital computed tomography. A first-round RT-PCR of the TCR CDR3 used the HTBI primer set.

The receptor's source is a man between 40 and 49 years old with Graves disease. The sample consisted of peripheral blood mononuclear cells (PBMCs), taken at new diagnosis, from a patient treated with antithyroid drugs. V and J are TRBV6-2 or TRBV6-3 and TRBJ2-3, with D possibly matching TRBD2 (5 bases). This CDR3 is CASRADQTDTQYF. The CDR3 coding sequence is TGTGCCAGCAGAGCGGACCAGACAGATACGCAGTATTTT.